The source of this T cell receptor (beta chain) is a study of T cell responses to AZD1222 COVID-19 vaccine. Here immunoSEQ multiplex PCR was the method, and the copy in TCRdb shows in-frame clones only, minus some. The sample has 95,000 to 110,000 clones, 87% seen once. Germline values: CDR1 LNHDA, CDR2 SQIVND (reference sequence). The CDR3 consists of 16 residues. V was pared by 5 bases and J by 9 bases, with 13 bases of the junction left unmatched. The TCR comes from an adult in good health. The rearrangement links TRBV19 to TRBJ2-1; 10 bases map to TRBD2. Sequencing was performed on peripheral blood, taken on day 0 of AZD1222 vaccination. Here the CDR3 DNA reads TGTGCCAGTAGTCCCACCCCAAGCGGGGGGGCAGGTGAGCAGTTCTTC. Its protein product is CASSPTPSGGAGEQFF. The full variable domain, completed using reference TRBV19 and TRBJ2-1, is DGGITQSPKYLFRKEGQNVTLSCEQNLNHDAMYWYRQDPGQGLRLIYYSQIVNDFQKGDIAEGYSVSREKKESFPLTVTSAQKNPTAFYLCASSPTPSGGAGEQFFGPGTRLTVL.